This T cell receptor beta chain was recovered during a study of patients and donors after allogeneic stem cell transplantation. The germline V gene has CDR1 SGHAT and CDR2 FQNNGV. V dropped 3 bases and J dropped 0; count of bases not matched to a gene: 3. The CDR3 is 17 residues long. MiXCR, run by TCRdb on the RT-PCR reads, gives a single entry per CDR3 protein. The sample has approximately 410,000 distinct CDR3 sequences, about a sixth seen once; the top ten hold roughly 7.2%. The source is a human donor who was either an allogeneic HSCT recipient or a stem cell or donor lymphocyte infusion donor (not recorded which). It is not recorded whose cells these are; they may come from a transplant donor. The sequenced material came from blood, either unsorted or a sorted T cell fraction (not recorded which). The chain combines TRBV11-2 with TRBJ2-7, with 15 bases matching TRBD2. CDR3 sequence: CASSFPGLAGGSYEQYF. CDR3 nucleotide sequence: TGTGCCAGCAGCTTCCCGGGACTAGCGGGAGGCTCCTACGAGCAGTACTTC.